The 21 T cell receptor beta chains below come from one sample, sequenced in a study of memory CD4+ T cells and cytomegalovirus serostatus. Single viable CD3+CD4+CD8-CD45RO+ cells were sorted as the memory CD4+ T cells. Method: immunoSEQ multiplex PCR; TCRdb's copy keeps in-frame clones and lacks some. The table shows 60,000 to 70,000 clones, with around 80% occurring only once. The specimen was memory CD4+ T cells from blood. These receptors originate from an adult in good health and CMV-seronegative. Some clones in this sample may be carry-over from other donors' samples.

The rearrangement uses TRBV4-1 and TRBJ1-2; 10 nucleotides match TRBD1. The germline V gene has CDR1 MGHRA and CDR2 YSYEKL. J lost 7 bases, V lost 3 bases, and 8 bases had no gene match. The CDR3 sequence is 15 residues long. DNA of the CDR3: TGCGCCAGCAGCCATATAAGACAGGGGGCAGGTGGCTACACCTTC. Its translation is CASSHIRQGAGGYTF.

The chain joins TRBV2 to TRBJ2-1, with D perhaps assigned TRBD1 or TRBD2 (5 bases each). This CDR3 spans 14 amino acids. The germline V gene encodes CDR1 SNHLY and CDR2 FYNNEI. Trimming removed 9 bases from V and 6 bases from J, with 18 bases in between. CDR3 nucleotides: TGTGCCAGTCTTCTCGGGACCCGAACCAATGAGCAGTTCTTC. Its protein is CASLLGTRTNEQFF.

The gene calls are TRBV19 and TRBJ2-6, with a weak D call TRBD1 (5 bases). This CDR3 has 16 amino acids. Germline V gene data show CDR1 as LNHDA and CDR2 as SQIVND (reference sequence). V was cut by 4 bases and J by 0 bases, with 10 bases left in between. The DNA for the CDR3 is TGTGCCAGTAGTACCCTTCAGGGCTCTGGGGCCAACGTCCTGACTTTC. Protein product: CASSTLQGSGANVLTF.

The chain is built from TRBV30 and TRBJ1-6; D is unresolved. V lost 0 bases and J lost 8, with 8 bases in between. CDR1 GTSNPN and CDR2 SVGIG come from the germline V gene (reference sequence). The CDR3 loop spans 13 amino acids. This CDR3 reads CAWSVALDSPLHF. CDR3 DNA: TGTGCCTGGAGTGTAGCACTTGATTCACCCCTCCACTTT. The full variable domain, its missing parts supplied by reference TRBV30 and TRBJ1-6, is SQTIHQWPATLVQPVGSPLSLECTVEGTSNPNLYWYRQAAGRGLQLLFYSVGIGQISSEVPQNLSASRPQDRQFILSSKKLLLSDSGFYLCAWSVALDSPLHFGNGTRLTVT.

This clone was observed a handful of times. The rearrangement uses TRBV9 and TRBJ1-3; the match to TRBD1 covers 9 bases. The J segment lost 4 bases and the V segment lost 0 bases, leaving 8 bases of the junction unmatched. Germline V gene lookup returns CDR1 SGDLS and CDR2 YYNGEE. This CDR3 has 17 amino acids. The chain's CDR3 is CASSVATGGAEGNTIYF. The CDR3, as DNA: TGTGCCAGCAGCGTAGCTACAGGGGGCGCGGAAGGAAACACCATATATTTT.

The J gene is TRBJ1-2, the V gene TRBV28; no clear D. This CDR3 has 16 amino acids. Germline lookup yields CDR1 MDHEN and CDR2 SYDVKM. The V end lost 3 bases, the J end lost 5 bases, and 19 bases lay between the germline ends. This CDR3 reads CASSLTLSSYPYGYTF. The CDR3 DNA sequence: TGTGCCAGCAGTTTGACCCTCAGCTCCTACCCGTATGGCTACACCTTC.

In this sample, this clone turned up once. V usage is TRBV27 and J usage is TRBJ2-1, with 9 bases fitting TRBD2. The germline V gene encodes CDR1 MNHEY and CDR2 SMNVEV (reference sequence). CDR3 size: 14 residues. After removal of 11 bases from V and 1 base from J, the junction contained 6 bases not matched to a gene. The DNA for the CDR3 is TGTGCCGCGGGCCTAGCGGGATCCTACAATGAGCAGTTCTTC. Protein: CAAGLAGSYNEQFF.

The chain uses TRBV6-1 and TRBJ1-2; no definite D call. The germline CDR1 and CDR2 sequences are MNHNS and SASEGT. The CDR3 has 13 amino acids. V was clipped by 6 bases and J by 4 bases, with 12 bases between them. This CDR3 reads CASRIPDTYGYTF. The CDR3 DNA reads TGTGCCAGCAGGATTCCGGATACCTATGGCTACACCTTC.

The chain has TRBV28 and TRBJ2-2, with 9 bases that match TRBD1. CDR3 length equals 16 residues. Germline CDR1 reads MDHEN; CDR2 reads SYDVKM. After removal of 7 bases from V and 1 base from J, the junction contained 7 bases not matched to a gene. The CDR3 nucleotides read TGTGCCAGCACCGATCCGGGACAGGGGAACACCGGGGAGCTGTTTTTT. This codes for CASTDPGQGNTGELFF.

This chain links TRBV7-8 with TRBJ2-7, with D perhaps being TRBD1 or TRBD2 (5 bases each). The CDR3 is made up of 14 amino acids. Germline V gene data show CDR1 as SGHVS and CDR2 as FQNEAQ. Deletions cut 0 bases from V and 4 bases from J, with 10 bases between. The CDR3 loop is CASSLARDGYEQYF. The CDR3 nucleotides are TGTGCCAGCAGCTTAGCCCGGGACGGGTACGAGCAGTACTTC.

The chain recombines TRBV2 with TRBJ2-3; D is unclear. The CDR3 has 11 amino acids. Germline V gene lookup returns CDR1 SNHLY and CDR2 FYNNEI. The ends were cut back, 4 bases at V and 7 bases at J, with 6 bases in the middle. The chain's CDR3 is CASSGPHTQYF. As DNA, the CDR3 is TGTGCCAGCAGTGGTCCCCATACGCAGTATTTT.

The V call is TRBV6-1, the J call TRBJ1-1, with D unclear. The CDR3 loop spans 14 amino acids. The ends were cut back, 9 bases at V and 5 bases at J, with 19 bases in the middle. Germline CDR1 and CDR2: MNHNS and SASEGT. The CDR3 protein is CASSITWEATEAFF. In DNA, the CDR3 is TGTGCCAGTTCCATCACGTGGGAGGCGACTGAAGCTTTCTTT.

The chain carries TRBV11-2 and TRBJ2-7; D unresolved. Per the germline V gene, CDR1 is SGHAT and CDR2 is FQNNGV. The CDR3 contains 15 residues. Trimming stripped 3 bases from V and 3 bases from J, with 15 bases between. The CDR3 sequence: CASSFSPPVRYEQYF. CDR3 bases: TGTGCCAGCAGCTTCTCCCCCCCCGTCCGCTACGAGCAGTACTTC.

The chain joins TRBV9 to TRBJ2-2; the D gene is possibly TRBD2 (6 bases). The CDR3 spans 16 residues. V dropped 4 bases and J dropped 0 bases, with 13 bases sitting between them. The germline gives CDR1 SGDLS, CDR2 YYNGEE. This CDR3 is CASSPGGGANTGELFF. In DNA form, the CDR3 reads TGTGCCAGCAGCCCCGGCGGCGGGGCGAACACCGGGGAGCTGTTTTTT.

J is TRBJ1-5 and V is TRBV18, with 7 bases fitting TRBD1. This CDR3 has 18 residues. V lost 3 bases to trimming and J lost 0 bases; unmatched junction nucleotides: 11. Per germline, CDR1 KGHSH and CDR2 LQKENI. As DNA, the CDR3 is TGTGCCAGCTCACCTGGGGTCGGACAGGCTTATAGCAATCAGCCCCAGCATTTT. This sequence encodes CASSPGVGQAYSNQPQHF.

The CDR3 coding sequence is TGTGCCAGCAGCGGGGGAACGCCGCCTACATATGAGCAGTTCTTC. This gives the protein CASSGGTPPTYEQFF. The rearrangement uses TRBV7-2 and TRBJ2-1; D might be TRBD1 or TRBD2, each matching 5 bases. CDR3 length: 15 amino acids. V lost 5 bases and J 8 bases, leaving 19 bases between the germline ends. The germline CDR1 and CDR2 sequences are SGHTA and FQGNSA.

This chain uses TRBV11-2 with TRBJ2-2, with TRBD2 as a possible D gene (7 bases). This CDR3 comprises 15 residues. V was clipped by 4 bases and J by 1 base, with 10 bases between them. Looked up from germline, CDR1 is SGHAT and CDR2 is FQNNGV. CDR3 nucleotide sequence: TGTGCCAGCAGCTCGAGGGGGGGGAACACCGGGGAGCTGTTTTTT. Its translation: CASSSRGGNTGELFF.

The chain recombines TRBV6-5 with TRBJ2-7; D is ambiguous. In germline, CDR1 is MNHEY, CDR2 SVGAGI. The CDR3 sequence is 14 residues long. V was cut by 2 bases and J by 2 bases, with 10 bases left in between. CDR3 in amino acids: CASSYMRRAYEQYF. DNA for the CDR3: TGTGCCAGCAGTTACATGCGCCGAGCCTACGAGCAGTACTTC.

V and J are TRBV4-3 and TRBJ2-3, with D possibly TRBD2 on 6 matching bases. Looked up from germline, CDR1 is LGHNA and CDR2 is YSLEER. V lost 5 bases and J lost 8, with 14 bases in between. The CDR3 has 13 residues. The CDR3 nucleotides read TGCGCCAGCAGCTCGGACAAGGGAGGTACGCAGTATTTT. This encodes CASSSDKGGTQYF.

A single count supports this clone. The V and J genes are TRBV5-1 and TRBJ1-2; tentative D call: TRBD1 (6 bases). The V end was cut by 0 bases, the J end by 8 bases, with 11 bases between. CDR1 and CDR2 from the germline V gene are SGHRS and YFSETQ. The CDR3 totals 13 residues. CDR3 nucleotides: TGCGCCAGCAGCTTGGGGGCAGGGGAAGGCTACACCTTC. This translates into CASSLGAGEGYTF.

This sequence joins TRBV4-3 and TRBJ1-6; 8 bases are shared with TRBD1. Germline V CDR1 and CDR2: LGHNA, YSLEER. Germline trimming cut 0 bases from V and 7 bases from J; bases unmatched to any gene: 5. The CDR3 runs 16 residues. CDR3 amino acids: CASSQEPGGVNSPLHF. CDR3 in DNA: TGCGCCAGCAGCCAAGAGCCAGGGGGCGTGAATTCACCCCTCCACTTT.